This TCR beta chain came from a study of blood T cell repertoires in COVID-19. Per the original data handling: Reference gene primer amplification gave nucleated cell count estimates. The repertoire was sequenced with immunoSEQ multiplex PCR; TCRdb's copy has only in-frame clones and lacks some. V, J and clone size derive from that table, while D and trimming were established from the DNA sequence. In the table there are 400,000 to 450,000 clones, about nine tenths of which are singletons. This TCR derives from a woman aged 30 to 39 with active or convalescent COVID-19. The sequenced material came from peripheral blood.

CDR3 protein: CASSERGDSQAFF. The CDR3 region has the DNA TGTGCCAGCAGTGAAAGGGGGGACAGCCAAGCTTTCTTT. This chain uses TRBV6-1 with TRBJ1-1, with TRBD1 matching over 7 bases. V dropped 2 bases and J dropped 9; count of bases not matched to a gene: 6. Germline V CDR1 and CDR2: MNHNS, SASEGT. This CDR3 region has 13 residues.